This TCR beta chain was recorded in a study of blood T cells in healthy people across ages. Broader study findings: Diversity estimated from one million T cells was considered an underestimate. Measured against age, TCR beta diversity per million T cells decreased in a roughly linear manner. CMV infection status of these donors was not known.

A second PCR of 7 to 11 cycles used a sample-barcoded 5' primer and a J-beta primer mix. TCRdb re-derived calls from the 5' RACE reads in MiXCR, one entry per CDR3 protein. The repertoire consists of around 1,500,000 distinct CDR3 sequences, with roughly 30% occurring once and the leading ten covering 7.7%. This CDR3 is built from 15 residues. Germline V gives CDR1 SGHAT, CDR2 FQNNGV. The V segment lost 5 bases and the J segment 4 bases; nucleotides outside the gene matches: 9. Points on this clonotype: Its matching antigen is unknown.

This clonotype originated in a woman aged 30 to 39 in good health. V usage is TRBV11-2 and J usage is TRBJ1-1, with 8 nucleotides matching TRBD1. Sequencing input: blood. The DNA of the CDR3 is TGTGCCAGCAGCCCGAACCCCGACAGGGGCACTGAAGCTTTCTTT. It is translated as CASSPNPDRGTEAFF.